This record looks at one T cell receptor beta chain sequence and its context. This entry comes from a study of T cells expressing NK-cell markers. The overall study: The study drew TCR beta repertoires from sorted CD3+CD56+NKG2C+, CD3+CD56+NKG2C- and CD3+CD56-NKG2C+ T cells.

Germline V gene lookup returns CDR1 SGHKS and CDR2 YYEKEE (reference sequence). The CDR3 is 15 residues long. TCRdb reworked the 5' RACE reads into one entry per CDR3 protein, no DNA. This sample's clone table lists some 440,000 distinct CDR3 sequences. The V gene is TRBV5-5, the J gene TRBJ2-5; TCRdb's D gene call, TRBD1, goes unchecked for lack of DNA. The material sequenced was blood T cells: a sorted CD56 or NKG2C T cell subset, CD4+ or CD8+ T cells, or bulk PBMC T cells (not recorded which). The sequence was collected from a woman aged 45 to 65 in good health. CDR3: CASSFNRIKEETQYF.